This T cell receptor beta chain is drawn from a study of blood T cell repertoires in COVID-19 (TCRdb year 2020). Broadly, across the study: Samples from collaborators originated in the United States, Italy and Spain and spanned both the acute and convalescent phases of COVID-19. The prospective study material was composed of cDNA or gDNA derived from T cells, B-cell-depleted T cells, or PBMCs. The dataset comprised deeply sampled blood TCRbeta repertoires from subjects exposed to, actively infected with, or recovered from COVID-19. The repertoires were released in a freely available public database meant as a resource for research on the immune response to SARS-CoV-2. The samples were drawn from the first 160 participants of the ongoing ImmuneRACE study and from 1,254 subjects provided by 6 global collaborators. The sample metadata nearly always contained a de-identified subject ID, COVID-19 status, age in years and sex. Where HLA class I and class II types were available, the types were taken from metadata supplied by the sample provider, not from assay-based typing. Here is what the overall study found, with its caveats: Clinical and demographic metadata were provided uncurated, with the amount varying by source and participant.

The immunoSEQ Assay, a bias-controlled multiplex PCR, was used to amplify TCRbeta CDR3 regions from genomic DNA. The authors processed their data as follows. Within the assay, amplification of reference gene primers was used to estimate how many nucleated cells each sample contained. Sequence reads were collapsed and filtered to measure the absolute abundance of every unique TCRbeta CDR3 rearrangement. Productive Simpson clonality was computed per sample as the square root of Simpson's diversity index over productive rearrangements. TCRdb re-hosts the immuneACCESS table, in-frame sequences only. Its copies lack some clones; in the studies checked, an unresolved V gene accounts for under half of them, and the cause for the rest is not known. V, J and clone size are those of that table, while D and trimming were read from the DNA. For this sample there are approximately 250,000 clones; approximately 91% appear just once. The ten largest clones represent around 0.92% of the sample.

Enrolling through a virtual design, the prospective study's participants ranged in age from roughly 18 to 95 years and lived across some 22 United States geographic areas. In the prospective study, participants were assigned to cohorts based on the clinical history participants reported in a screening survey and a study questionnaire. For ImmuneRACE Cohort 3, a participant was defined as recovered based on two consecutive negative NP/OP PCR tests, clearance by a healthcare professional, or resolution of symptoms. Mobile phlebotomists in the prospective study collected whole blood, serum and a nasopharyngeal or oropharyngeal swab from every participant. Prospective study participants could optionally give additional blood draws and questionnaires over an approximately 2-month period. Before DNA extraction, blood samples from the prospective study were shipped at room temperature or frozen. Comments on this clone: Its antigen target is currently unknown. No base quality information exists; no much larger clone differs at one position.

V is pruned by 4 bases and J by 5 bases, leaving 15 bases of the junction without a gene match. Taken from cysteine to phenylalanine, the CDR3 has 17 residues. The kept DNA is CDR3 alone, 51 bases in frame from the first base. Via the germline V gene, CDR1 is MDHEN and CDR2 SYDVKM. This sequence was found in a woman in her 30s who had recovered from COVID-19. This receptor chain uses TRBV28 and TRBJ2-5; the junction holds 8 bases that match TRBD2. The sequencing sample was made of PBMCs or T cells enriched from blood (not recorded which). In nucleotide form, the sequence is TGTGCCAGCAGTTATTCCAGCGGGGGCCTCGGGATGGAGACCCAGTACTTC. It encodes CASSYSSGGLGMETQYF.